This entry features one TCR beta chain sequence. Its matching antigen is unknown. These data are taken from a study of T cell responses to AZD1222 COVID-19 vaccine. Findings of the study overall: Only a handful of AZD1222 recipients, more than five in all, had baseline seropositivity. Reportedly, nearly half of unique spike TCRs recognized epitopes outside B.1.351/B.1.1.7 mutations. White British ancestry dominated among donors, who included more females, and clonal diversity was possibly underestimated.

Germline V gene data show CDR1 as MDHEN and CDR2 as SYDVKM. The CDR3 length is 15 residues. V lost 3 bases and J 5 bases, leaving 14 bases between the germline ends. Doses given second, at about 4 or about 12 weeks, were pooled. This table comes from immunoSEQ multiplex PCR, and its TCRdb copy is limited to in-frame clones, with some not included. The repertoire consists of roughly 120,000 clones, with 92% occurring once and the leading ten covering about 7.5%. The sample in question was peripheral blood, obtained 28 days after the second AZD1222 dose. The chain combines TRBV28 with TRBJ2-1; TRBD2 is a possible D gene (6 bases). The source of this sequence is an adult who received the AZD1222 COVID-19 vaccine. CDR3 amino acids: CASSFRGKPNNEQFF. In DNA form, the CDR3 reads TGTGCCAGCAGTTTTCGGGGGAAGCCCAACAATGAGCAGTTCTTC.